Shown below are 18 T cell receptor beta chains from a single sample sequenced in a study of cytomegalovirus exposure and HLA in healthy donors. Libraries were prepared by immunoSEQ multiplex PCR; TCRdb keeps only in-frame clonotypes and omits some of them. The table shows over 150,000 clones, with about 86% occurring only once. The sample was PBMCs. These receptors originate from a man aged 18 to 30 in good health and CMV-seropositive.

This sequence joins TRBV7-2 and TRBJ2-3; tentative D call: TRBD1 (6 bases). The CDR3 extends over 13 amino acids. The V gene's germline CDR1 is SGHTA and CDR2 FQGNSA. Trimming took 5 bases from V and 3 from J, leaving 9 bases between them. CDR3 loop: CASSRGTTDTQYF. Here the CDR3 DNA reads TGTGCCAGCAGCAGAGGGACAACAGATACGCAGTATTTT.

This chain joins TRBV5-4 and TRBJ2-7; TRBD1 agrees at 9 bases. The CDR3 totals 16 residues. With V trimmed by 0 bases and J by 5 bases, 9 bases remained unmatched. CDR1 is SGHNT, CDR2 YYREEE, per germline (reference sequence). The CDR3, as DNA: TGTGCCAGCAGCTTGGCTCCGGGACAGGGCGGTCACGAGCAGTACTTC. It yields the protein CASSLAPGQGGHEQYF.

This chain uses TRBV27 with TRBJ1-2; 7 positions match TRBD1. The V gene's germline CDR1 is MNHEY and CDR2 SMNVEV (reference sequence). This CDR3 is 13 amino acids long. V gave up 5 bases and J gave up 6 bases; unmatched junction bases: 6. In DNA, the CDR3 is TGTGCCAGCAGTACCAACACAGGGGATGGCTACACCTTC. Amino acid sequence: CASSTNTGDGYTF.

This clone is a singleton in its sample. The chain uses TRBV25-1 and TRBJ2-1; D unclear. Germline assignment: CDR1 MGHDK and CDR2 SYGVNS. The CDR3 sequence is 17 residues long. V lost 3 bases and J 7 bases, leaving 22 bases between the germline ends. The CDR3 loop is CASSDSPSALRRNEQFF. The CDR3 DNA is TGTGCCAGCAGTGATTCGCCCTCCGCCCTACGCCGGAATGAGCAGTTCTTC.

The chain joins TRBV15 to TRBJ1-2, with 8 bases matching TRBD1. This CDR3 spans 15 amino acids. J lost 2 bases, V lost 4 bases, and 6 bases had no gene match. The germline V gene encodes CDR1 LNHNV and CDR2 YYDKDF (reference sequence). The CDR3 DNA follows: TGTGCCACCAGCACCCAGGGGGCCTTCAACTATGGCTACACCTTC. Encoded protein: CATSTQGAFNYGYTF.

V gene TRBV27 combines with J gene TRBJ2-2, with 9 positions matching TRBD2. V shed 2 bases, J shed 3 bases, and the junction held 4 bases outside the gene matches. The CDR3 is 16 amino acids. CDR1 is MNHEY and CDR2 is SMNVEV in the germline V gene (reference sequence). CDR3 DNA: TGTGCCAGCAGTTTACTGGGACTAGCTGACACCGGGGAGCTGTTTTTT. This sequence encodes CASSLLGLADTGELFF.

The chain carries TRBV9 and TRBJ2-7; 11 nucleotides match TRBD2. CDR3 length: 17 amino acids. Germline loops: CDR1 SGDLS, CDR2 YYNGEE. Germline trimming cut 3 bases from V and 4 bases from J; bases unmatched to any gene: 12. The CDR3 region is CASSAPGLAAVRYEQYF. CDR3 bases: TGTGCCAGCAGCGCTCCGGGACTAGCGGCAGTACGGTACGAGCAGTACTTC.

The J gene is TRBJ1-5, the V gene TRBV19; 11 nucleotides line up with TRBD1. V was pared by 7 bases and J by 3 bases, with 5 bases of the junction left unmatched. This CDR3 is built from 15 residues. CDR1 is LNHDA and CDR2 is SQIVND in the germline V gene (reference sequence). For the CDR3, the DNA is TGTGCCAGTATGAGGACAGGGGGCGACAATCAGCCCCAGCATTTT. Encoded protein: CASMRTGGDNQPQHF. The whole variable domain, filled in from reference TRBV19 and TRBJ1-5, reads DGGITQSPKYLFRKEGQNVTLSCEQNLNHDAMYWYRQDPGQGLRLIYYSQIVNDFQKGDIAEGYSVSREKKESFPLTVTSAQKNPTAFYLCASMRTGGDNQPQHFGDGTRLSIL.

V and J are TRBV6-5 and TRBJ1-3; no firm D call. The V gene's germline CDR1 is MNHEY and CDR2 SVGAGI. V lost 11 bases and J 4 bases, leaving 18 bases between the germline ends. CDR3 length equals 14 residues. CDR3 amino acids: CAPSTGIAGNTIYF. Here the CDR3 DNA reads TGTGCCCCTTCGACGGGTATTGCCGGAAACACCATATATTTT.

The CDR3 coding sequence is TGTGCCAGCAGTGACAGGGCGACCGAGCAGTACTTC. Translating it yields CASSDRATEQYF. The V call is TRBV6-5, the J call TRBJ2-7, with TRBD1 matching 7 bases. Germline assignment: CDR1 MNHEY and CDR2 SVGAGI. With V trimmed by 5 bases and J by 6 bases, 4 bases remained unmatched. The CDR3 runs 12 residues.

This clone was observed a single time. The V and J genes are TRBV29-1 and TRBJ1-2; possibly TRBD1 for D (6 bases). Trimming took 0 bases from V and 12 from J, leaving 11 bases between them. This CDR3 comprises 11 residues. The germline gives CDR1 SQVTM, CDR2 ANQGSEA. This CDR3 reads CSVEDMGANTF. In nucleotides, the CDR3 is TGCAGCGTTGAAGATATGGGGGCAAACACCTTC.

The chain links TRBV5-1 to TRBJ2-5; 9 nucleotides match TRBD2. Germline CDR1 and CDR2: SGHRS and YFSETQ. CDR3 size: 16 residues. J gave up 2 bases and V 0 bases, and 5 bases lay outside the gene matches. CDR3 DNA: TGCGCCAGCAGCTTGGGGCCTAGCGGGGCTCAAGAGACCCAGTACTTC. It specifies CASSLGPSGAQETQYF.

This sequence joins TRBV2 and TRBJ2-3, with D tentatively TRBD1 (5 bases). The CDR3 has 15 residues. V gave up 8 bases and J gave up 3 bases, with 18 bases separating them. In germline, CDR1 is SNHLY, CDR2 FYNNEI. The chain's CDR3 is CASGAQGSSTDTQYF. CDR3 nucleotides: TGTGCCAGCGGGGCCCAAGGGTCTAGTACAGATACGCAGTATTTT.

The chain uses TRBV29-1 and TRBJ1-2, with 9 bases lining up with TRBD1. This CDR3 contains 15 residues. V shed 4 bases and J 4 bases; nucleotides not matched to a gene: 10. CDR1 is SQVTM, CDR2 ANQGSEA, per germline. CDR3: CSVGSRTGDTYGYTF. CDR3 nucleotide sequence: TGCAGCGTTGGGTCTAGGACAGGGGATACCTATGGCTACACCTTC.

This chain links TRBV11-2 with TRBJ2-7; the match to TRBD1 covers 8 bases. This CDR3 contains 13 residues. The V gene's germline CDR1 is SGHAT and CDR2 FQNNGV. J lost 7 bases, V lost 5 bases, and 7 bases had no gene match. The CDR3 is CASSPGQVPEQYF. CDR3 nucleotides: TGTGCCAGCAGCCCGGGACAGGTCCCTGAGCAGTACTTC.

The chain carries TRBV7-2 and TRBJ2-7; weak D call: TRBD2 (5 bases). There are 15 residues in the CDR3. Germline CDR1 is SGHTA and CDR2 is FQGNSA. The V end was cut by 6 bases, the J end by 0 bases, with 15 bases between. The CDR3 loop is CASRFSSGFSYEQYF. CDR3 nucleotide sequence: TGTGCCAGCAGGTTTTCCTCGGGATTCTCCTACGAGCAGTACTTC. The full variable domain, completed using reference TRBV7-2 and TRBJ2-7, is GAGVSQSPSNKVTEKGKDVELRCDPISGHTALYWYRQSLGQGLEFLIYFQGNSAPDKSGLPSDRFSAERTGGSVSTLTIQRTQQEDSAVYLCASRFSSGFSYEQYFGPGTRLTVT.

This clone was counted ten times or more. The sample has other DNA sequences that encode this CDR3 too. V usage is TRBV19 and J usage is TRBJ2-3, with 10 positions matching TRBD2. CDR3 length equals 15 residues. The J segment lost 1 base and the V segment lost 2 bases, leaving 0 bases of the junction unmatched. In germline, CDR1 is LNHDA, CDR2 SQIVND (reference sequence). The chain's CDR3 is CASSILAGGTDTQYF. The CDR3 region has the DNA TGTGCCAGTAGTATACTAGCGGGGGGCACAGATACGCAGTATTTT.

The table lists this clone with a count of one. The chain is built from TRBV28 and TRBJ1-4; D may be TRBD1 (6 bases). Germline loops: CDR1 MDHEN, CDR2 SYDVKM. The CDR3 consists of 12 residues. Trimming cost V 10 bases and J 4 bases, with 10 bases left between them. CDR3 protein: CATGGLNEKLFF. In DNA form, the CDR3 reads TGTGCCACCGGGGGGCTTAATGAAAAACTGTTTTTT.